Listed below are T cell receptor beta chains from one sample, sequenced in a study of cytomegalovirus exposure and HLA in healthy donors. Profiled with immunoSEQ multiplex PCR; TCRdb holds only in-frame clones, not every one. The sample has roughly 260,000 clones; 84% are singletons. The material sequenced was PBMCs. The source is a woman between 40 and 55 years old in good health and CMV-seropositive. Both conserved end residues are trimmed from each CDR3. For some rows the clone size is stated as once, few or many, or as a class when expanded; others skip it.

size: -; J: TRBJ1-5; V: TRBV28; CDR3: ASSLRGGHTINQPQH
size: -; J: TRBJ2-1; V: TRBV7-2; CDR3: ASSSGGFYNEQF
size: -; J: TRBJ2-7; V: TRBV6-6; CDR3: ASSYRLAGVNEQY
size: -; J: TRBJ1-2; V: TRBV30; CDR3: AWSVGVGYT
size: -; J: TRBJ1-5; V: TRBV2; CDR3: ASSLGGVYNQPQH
size: once; J: TRBJ1-1; V: TRBV28; CDR3: ASVRRGTTEAF
size: -; J: TRBJ1-5; V: TRBV19; CDR3: ASSPRSRVNQPQH
size: -; J: TRBJ2-7; V: TRBV27; CDR3: ASRIGGVGEQY
size: -; J: TRBJ2-7; V: TRBV10-3; CDR3: ATGQSYEQC
size: -; J: TRBJ2-1; V: TRBV6-1; CDR3: ASSARLSDEQF
size: -; J: TRBJ2-5; V: TRBV14; CDR3: ASSQRPGLAGVETQY
size: -; J: TRBJ2-7; V: TRBV5-1; CDR3: ASSLVGLAGGRSPEQY
size: few; J: TRBJ1-1; V: TRBV18; CDR3: ASYTVNTEAF
size: -; J: TRBJ2-1; V: TRBV11-2; CDR3: ASSVGTSGRAVF
size: -; J: TRBJ1-2; V: TRBV28; CDR3: ASSFSSRANYGYT
size: -; J: TRBJ2-3; V: TRBV28; CDR3: AIAGTSGRVADTQY
size: -; J: TRBJ2-6; V: TRBV27; CDR3: ASSLVDSGANGLT
size: once; J: TRBJ2-5; V: TRBV2; CDR3: ASTTDGQGQETQY
size: -; J: TRBJ2-3; V: TRBV2; CDR3: ASTIAPSSTDTQY
size: -; J: TRBJ2-1; V: TRBV7-2; CDR3: ASSLASRPTYNEQF
size: -; J: TRBJ1-2; V: TRBV2; CDR3: ASRKEVSLYGYT
size: -; J: TRBJ1-2; V: TRBV29-1; CDR3: SATQGRGYT
size: -; J: TRBJ2-7; V: TRBV27; CDR3: ASSRTGTGGVYEQY
size: -; J: TRBJ1-2; V: TRBV28; CDR3: ASHRSNYGYT
size: -; J: TRBJ2-1; V: TRBV7-9; CDR3: ASSRVQGINEQF
size: -; J: TRBJ2-7; V: TRBV5-6; CDR3: ASSLTGRVSYEQY
size: -; J: TRBJ2-1; V: TRBV28; CDR3: ASSLGSSRSNEQF
size: -; J: TRBJ2-1; V: TRBV6-5; CDR3: ASSYSGDNEQF
size: -; J: TRBJ1-1; V: TRBV15; CDR3: ATSPSSGGGNTEAF
size: once; J: TRBJ2-1; V: TRBV5-6; CDR3: ASSLFTGAPPNKQF
size: -; J: TRBJ2-5; V: TRBV6-6; CDR3: ASSYGFGRDQETQY
size: -; J: TRBJ2-3; V: TRBV30; CDR3: AWSVSRTSGTTDTQY
size: -; J: TRBJ2-6; V: TRBV7-2; CDR3: ASSLEAGRTIEANVLT
size: -; J: TRBJ2-1; V: TRBV7-2; CDR3: ASNSLRAGGGPYGEQF
size: -; J: TRBJ2-1; V: TRBV27; CDR3: ASSATSREQF
size: -; J: TRBJ1-5; V: TRBV19; CDR3: ASREGVISNQPQH
size: -; J: TRBJ1-1; V: TRBV29-1; CDR3: SVEDPLEGTEAF
size: -; J: TRBJ1-2; V: TRBV5-1; CDR3: ASSQTDSFAGYT
size: -; J: TRBJ1-5; V: TRBV19; CDR3: ASIDRDTRNQPQH